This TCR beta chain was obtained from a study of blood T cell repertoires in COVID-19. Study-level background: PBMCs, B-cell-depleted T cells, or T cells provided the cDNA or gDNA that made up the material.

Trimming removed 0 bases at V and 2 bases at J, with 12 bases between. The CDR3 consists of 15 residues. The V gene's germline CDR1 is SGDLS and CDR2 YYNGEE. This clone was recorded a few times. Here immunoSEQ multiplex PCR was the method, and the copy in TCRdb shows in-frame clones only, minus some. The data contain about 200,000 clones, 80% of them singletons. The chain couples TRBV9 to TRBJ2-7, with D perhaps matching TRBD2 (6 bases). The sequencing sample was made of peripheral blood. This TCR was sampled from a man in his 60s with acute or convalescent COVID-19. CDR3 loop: CASSVEVSGPYEQYF. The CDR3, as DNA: TGTGCCAGCAGCGTAGAAGTTAGCGGCCCCTACGAGCAGTACTTC.